One and the same sample provided the 31 T cell receptor beta chains below, sequenced in a study of blood T cell repertoires in COVID-19. Clones were sequenced by immunoSEQ multiplex PCR, and TCRdb holds only the in-frame ones, with some missing. The sample records about 160,000 clones, 75% to 90% being singletons. The sample comprised PBMCs or T cells enriched from blood (not recorded which). Receptor source: a woman in her forties or fifties who had recovered from COVID-19.

The rearrangement joins TRBV11-2 to TRBJ2-2, with a tentative D call TRBD2 (5 bases). Germline V gene lookup returns CDR1 SGHAT and CDR2 FQNNGV. This CDR3 contains 16 residues. V was clipped by 3 bases and J by 3 bases, with 14 bases between them. The CDR3 loop is CASSFSQRRDTGELFF. DNA of the CDR3: TGTGCCAGCAGCTTTTCTCAGAGGCGGGACACCGGGGAGCTGTTTTTT.

This clone came up once. The chain carries TRBV6-5 and TRBJ1-2, with 7 bases lining up with TRBD1. The CDR3 spans 14 residues. V lost 6 bases to trimming and J lost 8 bases; unmatched junction nucleotides: 12. Germline loops: CDR1 MNHEY, CDR2 SVGAGI. The CDR3 DNA is TGTGCCAGCAGCCTAACCAGGGGGTCCTGGGGCTACACCTTC. Its translation: CASSLTRGSWGYTF.

This chain links TRBV7-2 with TRBJ1-6, with D perhaps TRBD1 (6 bases). Deletions cut 6 bases from V and 9 bases from J, with 21 bases between. The CDR3 is 16 residues long. From germline, CDR1 is SGHTA and CDR2 FQGNSA. The chain's CDR3 is CASRTEAGDLFSPLHF. CDR3 nucleotides: TGTGCCAGCAGGACGGAGGCAGGGGACCTATTTTCACCCCTCCACTTT.

This chain joins TRBV28 and TRBJ1-1, with D possibly being TRBD1 (5 bases). Germline V gene sequence: CDR1 MDHEN, CDR2 SYDVKM. The germline V and J ends were trimmed by 4 bases and 4 bases, with 13 bases remaining between them. The CDR3 totals 14 residues. The CDR3 DNA reads as TGTGCCAGCAGTTATGGGGGGTACGGCACTGAAGCTTTCTTT. Amino acid sequence: CASSYGGYGTEAFF.

The chain employs TRBV28 and TRBJ1-2; possible D gene TRBD1, 6 bases. V lost 6 bases and J lost 10, with 15 bases in between. Germline values: CDR1 MDHEN, CDR2 SYDVKM. CDR3 length: 12 amino acids. The CDR3 DNA sequence: TGTGCCAGCAGGCCCCCTTTGGGGGCCTACACCTTC. It codes for CASRPPLGAYTF.

This chain links TRBV4-2 with TRBJ2-2, with D possibly TRBD2 on 6 matching bases. The CDR3 is 14 residues long. V was shortened by 4 bases and J by 7 bases, with 13 bases between the two germline ends. Germline-derived CDR1 and CDR2 are LGHNA and YNFKEQ. The CDR3 loop reads CASSPGRAGGELFF. The DNA for the CDR3 is TGTGCCAGCAGCCCCGGTAGAGCGGGCGGGGAGCTGTTTTTT.

In this sample, this clone turned up many times. The chain employs TRBV7-9 and TRBJ1-4, with TRBD1 as a possible D gene (6 bases). Germline lookup yields CDR1 SEHNR and CDR2 FQNEAQ (reference sequence). V was pared by 1 base and J by 8 bases, with 8 bases between. This CDR3 is built from 13 residues. In DNA, the CDR3 is TGTGCCAGCAGCTTAGAAACAGGGGAAAAACTGTTTTTT. It is translated as CASSLETGEKLFF.

The chain couples TRBV7-8 to TRBJ2-5; a weak D match, TRBD1 (7 bases). The CDR3 totals 14 residues. Germline V gene data show CDR1 as SGHVS and CDR2 as FQNEAQ. The ends were cut back, 5 bases at V and 5 bases at J, with 15 bases in the middle. CDR3 sequence: CASSPGGPRETQYF. CDR3 nucleotides: TGTGCCAGCAGCCCAGGGGGGCCGAGGGAGACCCAGTACTTC.

This chain connects TRBV7-8 to TRBJ2-3; D might be TRBD1 (5 bases). V lost 1 base to trimming and J lost 2 bases, with 7 bases between them. The V gene's germline CDR1 is SGHVS and CDR2 FQNEAQ. This CDR3 comprises 14 residues. The CDR3 region is CASSLEGYTDTQYF. DNA of the CDR3: TGTGCCAGCAGCTTAGAGGGGTACACAGATACGCAGTATTTT.

The chain uses TRBV29-1 and TRBJ1-3; a weak D match, TRBD1 (5 bases). V lost 0 bases and J 10 bases, leaving 13 bases between the germline ends. This CDR3 spans 13 amino acids. Germline V gene lookup returns CDR1 SQVTM and CDR2 ANQGSEA. CDR3 in amino acids: CSVEDPTGRTIYF. The CDR3 DNA is TGCAGCGTTGAAGATCCCACAGGCCGGACCATATATTTT.

The rearrangement links TRBV6-5 to TRBJ1-1, with 10 positions matching TRBD1. Germline V CDR1 and CDR2: MNHEY, SVGAGI. The length of the CDR3 is 15 residues. J was trimmed by 1 base and V by 4 bases; bases with no gene match: 3. In DNA form, the CDR3 reads TGTGCCAGCAGTTCTCGGACAGGGGGGAACACTGAAGCTTTCTTT. Amino acids: CASSSRTGGNTEAFF.

The sample holds a few counts of this clone. The chain links TRBV7-9 to TRBJ2-2, with 9 nucleotides matching TRBD2. V shed 3 bases, J shed 6 bases, and the junction held 8 bases outside the gene matches. The CDR3 spans 16 residues. Germline lookup yields CDR1 SEHNR and CDR2 FQNEAQ (reference sequence). The CDR3 is CASSLEFASGAGELFF. In nucleotides, the CDR3 is TGTGCCAGCAGCTTGGAGTTTGCTAGCGGGGCCGGGGAGCTGTTTTTT.

The V gene is TRBV5-4, the J gene TRBJ1-2; D is unresolved. The CDR3 spans 13 residues. The germline V gene encodes CDR1 SGHNT and CDR2 YYREEE (reference sequence). V was cut by 0 bases and J by 2 bases, with 5 bases left in between. The CDR3 sequence: CASSLALNYGYTF. The CDR3 DNA reads as TGTGCCAGCAGCTTGGCCTTAAACTATGGCTACACCTTC.

The rearrangement joins TRBV6-5 to TRBJ2-2; 8 bases match TRBD2. The V and J ends lost 6 bases and 9 bases, in that order; junction bases with no gene match: 12. The CDR3 is made up of 15 amino acids. Per germline, CDR1 MNHEY and CDR2 SVGAGI. The CDR3 loop reads CASRVRETSVRELFF. The CDR3 nucleotides read TGTGCCAGCAGGGTGAGGGAGACTAGCGTAAGGGAGCTGTTTTTT.

The chain joins TRBV5-5 to TRBJ2-1; 11 bases are a match to TRBD2. Per germline, CDR1 SGHKS and CDR2 YYEKEE (reference sequence). The CDR3 has 15 residues. The junction had 4 bases not matched to a gene; V was cut back by 2 bases and J by 6 bases. The CDR3 DNA reads TGTGCCAGCAGCTTTAGCGGGGGGGCCTCCAATGAGCAGTTCTTC. Its translation: CASSFSGGASNEQFF.

The chain couples TRBV6-1 to TRBJ1-1; D is ambiguous. The CDR3 contains 14 residues. Germline lookup yields CDR1 MNHNS and CDR2 SASEGT. Trimming shortened V by 2 bases and J by 1 base, and 8 bases separated the two germline ends. CDR3 region: CASSEQAGNTEAFF. The CDR3 coding sequence is TGTGCCAGCAGTGAACAGGCGGGGAACACTGAAGCTTTCTTT.

CDR3 in DNA: TGTGCCAGCAGTGAAGCGCAGGGGGGTGGAGGCTACACCTTC. Translation gives CASSEAQGGGGYTF. The chain recombines TRBV2 with TRBJ1-2; the match to TRBD1 covers 7 bases. The CDR3 is 14 residues long. V was pared by 0 bases and J by 8 bases, with 6 bases of the junction left unmatched. The germline V gene has CDR1 SNHLY and CDR2 FYNNEI.

This chain uses TRBV3-1 (or the pseudogene TRBV3-2) with TRBJ1-2; 7 bases fit TRBD1. The V and J ends lost 3 bases and 6 bases, in that order; junction bases with no gene match: 19. CDR3 length equals 18 residues. Germline loops: CDR1 LGHDT, CDR2 YNNKEL (reference sequence). CDR3 sequence (DNA): TGTGCCAGCAGCCAGTGGCAAGGGGGCGCGGCTGGTTTCGATGGCTACACCTTC. Translated, it gives CASSQWQGGAAGFDGYTF.

The gene calls are TRBV3-1 (or the pseudogene TRBV3-2) and TRBJ1-2; D ambiguous. Trimming stripped 5 bases from V and 8 bases from J, with 15 bases between. CDR3 size: 13 residues. CDR1 is LGHDT, CDR2 YNNKEL, per germline (reference sequence). The CDR3 spells CASSENGVPGYTF. CDR3 DNA: TGTGCCAGCAGCGAAAACGGGGTTCCCGGCTACACCTTC.

There are a few counts of this clone. Other DNA sequences in this specimen translate into the identical CDR3. J is TRBJ1-1 and V is TRBV12-3 or TRBV12-4; D call uncertain. V was shortened by 6 bases and J by 1 base, with 6 bases between the two germline ends. The CDR3 is 12 residues long. CDR3 DNA: TGTGCCAGCAGGTACAGGAACACTGAAGCTTTCTTT. It translates to CASRYRNTEAFF.

A single count supports this clone. The rearrangement links TRBV7-3 to TRBJ1-1; TRBD1 matches at 7 bases. Losses at the gene ends were 5 bases for V and 5 bases for J; bases not matched to a gene: 2. Germline V lookup: CDR1 SGHTA, CDR2 FQGTGA. This CDR3 is 12 amino acids long. CDR3 nucleotides: TGTGCCAGCAGCATGACAGGGACTGAAGCTTTCTTT. This sequence encodes CASSMTGTEAFF. Filled out from reference TRBV7-3 and TRBJ1-1, the complete variable domain reads GAGVSQTPSNKVTEKGKYVELRCDPISGHTALYWYRQSLGQGPEFLIYFQGTGAADDSGLPNDRFFAVRPEGSVSTLKIQRTERGDSAVYLCASSMTGTEAFFGQGTRLTVV.

Only a few counts were recorded for this clone. The CDR3 nucleotides are TGTGCCAGCAGTTTACATACCCCATTTGGAGGTAGACAGCCCCAGCATTTT. As protein: CASSLHTPFGGRQPQHF. The rearrangement links TRBV27 to TRBJ1-5; no firm D call. The germline V gene encodes CDR1 MNHEY and CDR2 SMNVEV (reference sequence). The CDR3 spans 17 residues. The V end was cut by 2 bases, the J end by 7 bases, with 21 bases between.

CDR3 in DNA: TGTGCCAGCGTCCCCACGGGGGACGCATACAATGAGCAGTTCTTC. The encoded protein is CASVPTGDAYNEQFF. V gene TRBV7-9 combines with J gene TRBJ2-1, with D maybe TRBD2 (6 bases). This CDR3 contains 15 residues. CDR1 is SEHNR and CDR2 is FQNEAQ in the germline V gene (reference sequence). Trimming removed 8 bases from V and 4 bases from J, with 18 bases in between.

The chain links TRBV27 to TRBJ2-1; D possibly corresponds to TRBD1 (5 bases). The CDR3 covers 13 residues. Deletions cut 6 bases from V and 7 bases from J, with 13 bases between. The germline CDR1 and CDR2 sequences are MNHEY and SMNVEV (reference sequence). The CDR3 loop is CASSSQGANEQFF. The CDR3, as DNA: TGTGCCAGCAGCTCCCAAGGGGCAAATGAGCAGTTCTTC.

This chain joins TRBV19 and TRBJ2-1, with 7 nucleotides matching TRBD2. The CDR3 extends over 15 amino acids. The ends lost 7 bases at V and 9 bases at J; junction bases unmatched: 15. From germline, CDR1 is LNHDA and CDR2 SQIVND (reference sequence). The CDR3: CASTRAGDRLGEQFF. CDR3 bases: TGTGCCAGTACGCGGGCGGGAGATCGTCTAGGTGAGCAGTTCTTC.

This clone occurred a few times. The V and J genes are TRBV10-3 and TRBJ2-3, with TRBD2 matching over 15 bases. The CDR3 totals 16 residues. Germline V lookup: CDR1 ENHRY, CDR2 SYGVKD. V lost 4 bases to trimming and J lost 6 bases; unmatched junction nucleotides: 5. The CDR3 bases are TGTGCCATCAGTGGGGGACTAGCGGGGGGCCTGGATACGCAGTATTTT. Protein sequence: CAISGGLAGGLDTQYF.

The rearrangement joins TRBV7-7 to TRBJ2-1; 13 nucleotides agree with TRBD2. This CDR3 spans 16 amino acids. Losses at the gene ends were 0 bases for V and 9 bases for J; bases not matched to a gene: 5. Germline V gene sequence: CDR1 SSHAT, CDR2 FNYEAQ (reference sequence). The CDR3 bases are TGTGCCAGCAGCTTAGCGTGGGGACTAGCGGGATCTGAGCAGTTCTTC. This gives the protein CASSLAWGLAGSEQFF.

A note on this clone: In the same sample, other DNA sequences code for this CDR3. The chain has TRBV7-2 and TRBJ2-5; no reliable D call. The CDR3 is 15 residues long. Germline V gene sequence: CDR1 SGHTA, CDR2 FQGNSA. The V gene lost 0 bases and the J gene lost 4 bases, with 12 bases spanning the gap. The CDR3 region is CASSLALGGGETQYF. The CDR3 nucleotides are TGTGCCAGCAGCTTAGCCCTCGGCGGCGGAGAGACCCAGTACTTC.

The J gene is TRBJ1-5, the V gene TRBV6-5; 9 nucleotides match TRBD1. The CDR3 totals 15 residues. Per the germline V gene, CDR1 is MNHEY and CDR2 is SVGAGI. The V and J ends lost 5 bases and 4 bases, in that order; junction bases with no gene match: 6. The CDR3 here is CASSRTGAVNQPQHF. The CDR3 nucleotides are TGTGCCAGCAGTAGGACAGGGGCCGTTAATCAGCCCCAGCATTTT.

The rearrangement uses TRBV2 and TRBJ1-6; possibly TRBD1 for D (5 bases). The length of the CDR3 is 13 residues. V gave up 6 bases and J gave up 10 bases, with 13 bases separating them. CDR1 is SNHLY, CDR2 FYNNEI, per germline. CDR3 residues: CASSWGHESPLHF. For the CDR3, the DNA is TGTGCCAGCAGCTGGGGCCATGAATCACCCCTCCACTTT.

This clone was seen once. This chain joins TRBV4-3 and TRBJ1-2; 10 nucleotides match TRBD1. The CDR3 has 16 amino acids. The V gene's germline CDR1 is LGHNA and CDR2 YSLEER. Germline trimming cut 0 bases from V and 4 bases from J; bases unmatched to any gene: 5. The CDR3 coding sequence is TGCGCCAGCAGCCAAGAGTGGGGACAGGGGACCTATGGCTACACCTTC. Protein: CASSQEWGQGTYGYTF.